This is a list of T cell receptor beta chains from one sample in a study of blood T cell repertoires in COVID-19. Measured with immunoSEQ multiplex PCR; TCRdb has only the in-frame clones, and not every one. Of some 280,000 clones in the sample, about nine tenths were seen once. Sequencing was performed on peripheral blood. The receptors stem from a woman in her 30s with active or convalescent COVID-19. Both conserved end residues are trimmed from each CDR3. The order of the fields is clone size, V gene, J gene, CDR3 protein. Not every row has a clone size; where given, it reads once, few, many or a size class.

>.|TRBV12-3/TRBV12-4|TRBJ2-7
ASSFGPPEKEY
>.|TRBV5-4|TRBJ1-2
ASSLGVLDNYGYT
>.|TRBV3-1/TRBV3-2|TRBJ1-2
ASSPRQVNEGYT
>.|TRBV2|TRBJ1-2
ASSEYPGGQGAAGYT
>.|TRBV10-3|TRBJ1-4
ASKGTGSNEKLF
>.|TRBV21-1|TRBJ1-1
ASSKVEGNDRGMNTEAF
>.|TRBV5-4|TRBJ2-3
ASSADRGFTDTQY
>.|TRBV6-2/TRBV6-3|TRBJ2-1
ASSYRLSSDEQF
>few|TRBV5-6|TRBJ1-1
ASSLIPGTGPVA
>once|TRBV19|TRBJ2-2
ASRTSGGASGELF
>.|TRBV2|TRBJ2-3
ASSADRGTDTQY
>few|TRBV28|TRBJ2-7
ASSSNLREQY
>.|TRBV12-3/TRBV12-4|TRBJ2-1
ASSLEGTGKF
>once|TRBV4-3|TRBJ2-2
ASSQERVAGELF
>.|TRBV6-2/TRBV6-3|TRBJ1-5
ASSFPGITGNQPQH
>.|TRBV5-4|TRBJ1-1
ASSWMTGNTEAF
>.|TRBV7-9|TRBJ2-7
ASSQGQGARHEQY
>.|TRBV4-3|TRBJ2-1
ASSQDPGLAGTDEQF